Given below is one T cell receptor (beta chain) in context. Its antigen is currently unknown. Repertoires were generated with immunoSEQ multiplex PCR, while TCRdb's copy carries only in-frame clones and drops some. The table records 95,000 to 100,000 clones, 88% of them present only once. The data originate from a study of T cell responses to AZD1222 COVID-19 vaccine. Findings and caveats of the study: The peak T cell response came first, and repertoires were sampled only after it. Nearly half of the spike-specific TCRs reportedly recognize variant regions that carry no mutations. Vaccination with two AZD1222 doses was followed by a rise in Spike-specific TCR breadth and depth.

Germline CDR1 reads SGHAT; CDR2 reads FQNNGV. The CDR3 consists of 12 residues. V shed 0 bases and J shed 7 bases, with 4 bases lying between them. The chain combines TRBV11-2 with TRBJ1-5; unclear D gene. The source of this sequence is an adult who received the AZD1222 COVID-19 vaccine. The material sequenced was peripheral blood, taken 28 days after the second AZD1222 dose. The CDR3 DNA is TGTGCCAGCAGCTTAGACGTCCAGCCCCAGCATTTT. Translation gives CASSLDVQPQHF.